This paragraph reports one TCR beta chain. The data were taken from a study of blood T cell repertoires in COVID-19. Study-level background: Researchers got acute and convalescent COVID-19 samples from the United States, Italy and Spain. The cDNA or gDNA used as material had been derived from T cells, B-cell-depleted T cells, or PBMCs.

In the original workflow: The assay estimated nucleated cells by amplifying reference gene primers. Generated by immunoSEQ multiplex PCR, the TCRdb table keeps only in-frame clones and is missing some. V and J calls and clone size come straight from that table; D and trimming were deduced from the DNA. The table records fewer than 110,000 clones, about 85% of them present only once. Material: peripheral blood. The sequence derives from a man aged 45 to 65 in a cohort sampled during active COVID-19.

In nucleotides, the CDR3 is TGTGCCAGCAGCTTCGGGACTAGCGGGGACGCAGATACGCAGTATTTT. Protein: CASSFGTSGDADTQYF. The genes are TRBV11-3 and TRBJ2-3, with 13 positions matching TRBD2. With V trimmed by 3 bases and J by 4 bases, 4 bases remained unmatched. CDR1 and CDR2 from the germline V gene are SGHNT and YENEEA. The CDR3 length is 16 residues.